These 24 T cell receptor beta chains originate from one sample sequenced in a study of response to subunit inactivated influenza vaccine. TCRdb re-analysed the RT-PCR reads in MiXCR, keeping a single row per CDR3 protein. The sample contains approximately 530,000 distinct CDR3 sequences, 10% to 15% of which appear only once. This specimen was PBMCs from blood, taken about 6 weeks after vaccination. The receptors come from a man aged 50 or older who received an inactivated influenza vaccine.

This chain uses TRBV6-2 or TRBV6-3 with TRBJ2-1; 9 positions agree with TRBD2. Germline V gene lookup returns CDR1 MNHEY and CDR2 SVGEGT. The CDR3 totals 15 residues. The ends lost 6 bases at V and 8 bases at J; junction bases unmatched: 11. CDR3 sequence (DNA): TGTGCCAGCAGCCTCGGCGCGGGGGGGGGCTATGAGCAGTTCTTC. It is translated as CASSLGAGGGYEQFF.

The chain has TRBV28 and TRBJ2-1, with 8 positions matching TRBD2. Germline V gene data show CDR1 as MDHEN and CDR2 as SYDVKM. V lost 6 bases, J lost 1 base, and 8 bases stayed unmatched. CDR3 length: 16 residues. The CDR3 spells CASSAKLAVSYNEQFF. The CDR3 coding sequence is TGTGCCAGCAGCGCCAAACTAGCGGTTTCCTACAATGAGCAGTTCTTC. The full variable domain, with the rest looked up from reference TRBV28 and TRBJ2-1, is DVKVTQSSRYLVKRTGEKVFLECVQDMDHENMFWYRQDPGLGLRLIYFSYDVKMKEKGDIPEGYSVSREKKERFSLILESASTNQTSMYLCASSAKLAVSYNEQFFGPGTRLTVL.

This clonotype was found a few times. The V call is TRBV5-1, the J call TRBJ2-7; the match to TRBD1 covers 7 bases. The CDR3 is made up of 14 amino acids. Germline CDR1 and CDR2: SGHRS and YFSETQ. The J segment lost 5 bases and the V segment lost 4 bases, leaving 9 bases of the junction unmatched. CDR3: CASSERQGKDEQYF. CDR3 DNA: TGCGCCAGCAGCGAAAGACAGGGTAAGGACGAGCAGTACTTC.

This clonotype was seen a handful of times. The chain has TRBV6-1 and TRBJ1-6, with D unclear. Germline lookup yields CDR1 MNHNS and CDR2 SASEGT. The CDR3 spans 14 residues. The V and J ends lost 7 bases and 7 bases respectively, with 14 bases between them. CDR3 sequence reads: CASKVPGGNSPLHF. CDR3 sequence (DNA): TGTGCCAGCAAGGTACCCGGAGGAAATTCACCCCTCCACTTT.

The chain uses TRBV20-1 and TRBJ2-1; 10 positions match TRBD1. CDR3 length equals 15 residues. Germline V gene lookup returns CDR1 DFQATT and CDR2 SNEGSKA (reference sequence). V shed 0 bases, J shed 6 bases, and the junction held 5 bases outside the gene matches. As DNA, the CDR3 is TGCAGTGCTAGAGAGCCGGGACAGGGGAGCAATGAGCAGTTCTTC. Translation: CSAREPGQGSNEQFF.

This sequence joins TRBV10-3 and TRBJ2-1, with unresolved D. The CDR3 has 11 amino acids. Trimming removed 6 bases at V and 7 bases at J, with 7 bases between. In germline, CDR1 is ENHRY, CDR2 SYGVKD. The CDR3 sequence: CAIREMNEQFF. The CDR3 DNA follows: TGTGCCATCAGGGAGATGAATGAGCAGTTCTTC.

This CDR3 reads CATSRAPLTSASYNEQFF. The CDR3, as DNA: TGTGCCACCAGCAGAGCACCACTGACTAGCGCCTCCTACAATGAGCAGTTCTTC. The chain recombines TRBV15 with TRBJ2-1; 8 bases line up with TRBD2. Losses at the gene ends were 1 base for V and 0 bases for J; bases not matched to a gene: 8. CDR1 LNHNV and CDR2 YYDKDF come from the germline V gene (reference sequence). This CDR3 spans 18 amino acids.

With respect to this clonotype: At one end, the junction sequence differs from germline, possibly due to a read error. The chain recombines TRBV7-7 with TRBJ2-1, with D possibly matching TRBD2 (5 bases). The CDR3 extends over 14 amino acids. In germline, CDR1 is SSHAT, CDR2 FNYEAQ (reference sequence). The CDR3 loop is CASTKGHGLNEQFF. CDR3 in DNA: TGTGCTAGCACCAAAGGCCACGGACTCAATGAGCAGTTCTTC.

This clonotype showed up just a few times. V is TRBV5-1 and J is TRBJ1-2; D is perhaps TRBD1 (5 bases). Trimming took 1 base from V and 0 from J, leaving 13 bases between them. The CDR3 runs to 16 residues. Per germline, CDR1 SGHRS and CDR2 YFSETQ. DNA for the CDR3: TGCGCCAGCAGCTTGACTGCAGGGCCCTCTAACTATGGCTACACCTTC. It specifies CASSLTAGPSNYGYTF.

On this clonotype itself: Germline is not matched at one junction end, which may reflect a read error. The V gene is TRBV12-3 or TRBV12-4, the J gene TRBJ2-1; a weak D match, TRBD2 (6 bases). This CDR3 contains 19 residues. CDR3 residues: CTSSFTPPGAFKASNEQFF. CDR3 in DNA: TGTACCAGCAGTTTCACCCCCCCGGGAGCCTTCAAAGCCAGCAATGAGCAGTTCTTC.

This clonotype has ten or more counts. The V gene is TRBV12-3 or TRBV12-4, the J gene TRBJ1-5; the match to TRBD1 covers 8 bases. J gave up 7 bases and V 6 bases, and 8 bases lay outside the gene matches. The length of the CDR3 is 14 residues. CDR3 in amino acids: CASRRTGGGQPQHF. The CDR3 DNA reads TGTGCCAGCAGGAGAACAGGGGGTGGACAGCCCCAGCATTTT.

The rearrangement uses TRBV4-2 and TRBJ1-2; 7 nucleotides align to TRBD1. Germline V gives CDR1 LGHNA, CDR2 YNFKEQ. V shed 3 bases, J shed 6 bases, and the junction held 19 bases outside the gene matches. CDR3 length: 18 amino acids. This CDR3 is CASSQRPMSGTVSHGYTF. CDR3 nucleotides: TGTGCCAGCAGCCAGAGACCCATGTCCGGGACAGTATCGCATGGCTACACCTTC.

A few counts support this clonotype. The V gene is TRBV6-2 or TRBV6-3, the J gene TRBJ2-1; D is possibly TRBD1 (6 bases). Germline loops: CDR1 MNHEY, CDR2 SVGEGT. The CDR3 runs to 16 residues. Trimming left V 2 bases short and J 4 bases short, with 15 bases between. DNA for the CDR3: TGTGCCAGCAGTTACCTCACAGGGCAGGGGTACAATGAGCAGTTCTTC. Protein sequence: CASSYLTGQGYNEQFF.

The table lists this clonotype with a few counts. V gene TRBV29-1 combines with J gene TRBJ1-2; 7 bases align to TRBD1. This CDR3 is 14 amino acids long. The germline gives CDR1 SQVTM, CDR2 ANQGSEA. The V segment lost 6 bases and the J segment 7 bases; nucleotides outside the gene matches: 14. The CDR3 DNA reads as TGCAGCGTGGGCCAGGGGGACCCTCCTCCTGGCTACACCTTC. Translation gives CSVGQGDPPPGYTF.

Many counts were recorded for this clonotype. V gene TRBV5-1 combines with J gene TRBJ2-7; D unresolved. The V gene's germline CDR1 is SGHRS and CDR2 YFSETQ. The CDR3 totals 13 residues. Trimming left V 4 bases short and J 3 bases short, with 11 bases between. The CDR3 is CASSLGEYYEQYF. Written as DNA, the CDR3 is TGCGCCAGCAGCCTGGGCGAGTACTACGAGCAGTACTTC.

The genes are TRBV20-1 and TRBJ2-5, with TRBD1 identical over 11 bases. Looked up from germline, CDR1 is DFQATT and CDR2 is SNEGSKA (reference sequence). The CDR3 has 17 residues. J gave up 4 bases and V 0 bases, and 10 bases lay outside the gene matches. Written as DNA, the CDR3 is TGCAGTGCTAGAGACCCACGGGGACAGGGGGGAGGAGAGACCCAGTACTTC. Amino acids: CSARDPRGQGGGETQYF.

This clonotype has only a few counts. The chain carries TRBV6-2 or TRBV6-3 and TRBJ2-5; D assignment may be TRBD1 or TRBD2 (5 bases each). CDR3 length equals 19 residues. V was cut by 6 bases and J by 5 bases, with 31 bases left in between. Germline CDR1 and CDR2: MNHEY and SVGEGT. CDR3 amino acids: CASRILGVGALGLSETQYF. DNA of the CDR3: TGTGCCAGCAGAATCCTAGGGGTCGGGGCCTTAGGCCTATCGGAGACCCAGTACTTC.

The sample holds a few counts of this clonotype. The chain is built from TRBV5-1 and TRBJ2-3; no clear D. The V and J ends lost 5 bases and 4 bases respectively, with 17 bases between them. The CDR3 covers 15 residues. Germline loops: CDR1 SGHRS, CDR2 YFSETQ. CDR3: CASSIRARWSDTQYF. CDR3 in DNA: TGCGCCAGCAGTATTCGCGCTCGATGGTCAGATACGCAGTATTTT.

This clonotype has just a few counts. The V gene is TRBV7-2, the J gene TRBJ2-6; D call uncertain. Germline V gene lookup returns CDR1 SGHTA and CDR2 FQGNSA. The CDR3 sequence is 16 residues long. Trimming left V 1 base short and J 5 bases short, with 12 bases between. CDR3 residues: CASSLGTPIWANVLTF. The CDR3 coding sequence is TGTGCCAGCAGCTTAGGAACCCCCATTTGGGCCAACGTCCTGACTTTC.

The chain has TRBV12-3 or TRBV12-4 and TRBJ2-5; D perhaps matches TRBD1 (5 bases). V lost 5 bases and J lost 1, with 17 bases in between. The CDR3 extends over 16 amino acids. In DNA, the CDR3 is TGTGCCAGCAGTCTAGGGGCAGGCCGAATCCAAGAGACCCAGTACTTC. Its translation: CASSLGAGRIQETQYF.

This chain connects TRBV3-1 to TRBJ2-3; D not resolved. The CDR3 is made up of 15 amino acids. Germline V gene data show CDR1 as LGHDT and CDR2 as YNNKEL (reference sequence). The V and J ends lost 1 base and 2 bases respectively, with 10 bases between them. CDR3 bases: TGTGCCAGCAGCCAAGGGTTTGGCAACACAGATACGCAGTATTTT. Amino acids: CASSQGFGNTDTQYF.

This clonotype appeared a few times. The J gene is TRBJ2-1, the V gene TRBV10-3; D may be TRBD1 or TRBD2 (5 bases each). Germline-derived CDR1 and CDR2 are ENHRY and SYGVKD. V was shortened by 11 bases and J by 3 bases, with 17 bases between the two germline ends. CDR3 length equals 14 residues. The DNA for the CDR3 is TGTGCCGCCAGTGCCTGGGGGAACTACAATGAGCAGTTCTTC. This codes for CAASAWGNYNEQFF.

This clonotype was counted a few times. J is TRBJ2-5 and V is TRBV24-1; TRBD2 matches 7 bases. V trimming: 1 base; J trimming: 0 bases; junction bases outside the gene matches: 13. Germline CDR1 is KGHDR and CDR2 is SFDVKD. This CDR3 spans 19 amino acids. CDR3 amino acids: CATSDFRLAAGLNQETQYF. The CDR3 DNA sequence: TGTGCCACCAGTGATTTCCGGCTAGCGGCAGGGTTGAACCAAGAGACCCAGTACTTC.

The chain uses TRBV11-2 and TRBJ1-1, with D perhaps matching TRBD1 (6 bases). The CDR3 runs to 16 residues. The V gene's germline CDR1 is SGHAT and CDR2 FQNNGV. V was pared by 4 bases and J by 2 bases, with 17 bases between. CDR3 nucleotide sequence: TGTGCCAGCAGCTCAGCAAGACAGGCAAGAAACACTGAAGCTTTCTTT. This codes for CASSSARQARNTEAFF. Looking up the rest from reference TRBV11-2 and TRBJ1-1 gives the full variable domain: EAGVAQSPRYKIIEKRQSVAFWCNPISGHATLYWYQQILGQGPKLLIQFQNNGVVDDSQLPKDRFSAERLKGVDSTLKIQPAKLEDSAVYLCASSSARQARNTEAFFGQGTRLTVV.